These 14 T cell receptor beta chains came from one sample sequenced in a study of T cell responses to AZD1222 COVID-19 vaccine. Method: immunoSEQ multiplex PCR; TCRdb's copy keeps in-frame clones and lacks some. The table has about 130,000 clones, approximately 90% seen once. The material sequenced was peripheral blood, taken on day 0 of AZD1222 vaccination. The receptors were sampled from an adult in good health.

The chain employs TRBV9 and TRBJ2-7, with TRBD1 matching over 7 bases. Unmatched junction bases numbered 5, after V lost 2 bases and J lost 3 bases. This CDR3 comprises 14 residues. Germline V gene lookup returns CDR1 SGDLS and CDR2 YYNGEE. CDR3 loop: CASSVDTGDYEQYF. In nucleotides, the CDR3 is TGTGCCAGCAGCGTGGACACAGGGGACTACGAGCAGTACTTC. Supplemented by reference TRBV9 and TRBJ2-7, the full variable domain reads DSGVTQTPKHLITATGQRVTLRCSPRSGDLSVYWYQQSLDQGLQFLIQYYNGEERAKGNILERFSAQQFPDLHSELNLSSLELGDSALYFCASSVDTGDYEQYFGPGTRLTVT.

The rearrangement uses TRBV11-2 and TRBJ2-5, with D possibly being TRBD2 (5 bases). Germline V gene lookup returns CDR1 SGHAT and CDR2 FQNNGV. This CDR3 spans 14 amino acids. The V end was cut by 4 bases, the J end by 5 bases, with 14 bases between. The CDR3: CASSWLIRGETQYF. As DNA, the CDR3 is TGTGCCAGCAGCTGGCTTATAAGAGGGGAGACCCAGTACTTC.

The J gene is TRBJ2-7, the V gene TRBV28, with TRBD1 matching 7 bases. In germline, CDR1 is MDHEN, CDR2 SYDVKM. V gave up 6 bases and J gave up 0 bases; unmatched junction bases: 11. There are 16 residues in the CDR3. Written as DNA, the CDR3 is TGTGCCAGCAGCCTTTACAGGGGAGCGAGCTCCTACGAGCAGTACTTC. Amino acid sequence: CASSLYRGASSYEQYF.

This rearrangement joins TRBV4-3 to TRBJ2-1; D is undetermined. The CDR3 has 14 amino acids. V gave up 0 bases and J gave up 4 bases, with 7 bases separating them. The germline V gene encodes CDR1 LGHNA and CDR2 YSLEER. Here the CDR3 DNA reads TGCGCCAGCAGCCAAGATTTAGGATACAATGAGCAGTTCTTC. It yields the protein CASSQDLGYNEQFF.

CDR3 amino acids: CASSLGQGNEKLFF. CDR3 nucleotide sequence: TGCGCCAGCAGCTTAGGACAGGGGAATGAAAAACTGTTTTTT. The chain is built from TRBV5-1 and TRBJ1-4; 9 bases match TRBD1. J gave up 5 bases and V 2 bases, and 1 base lay outside the gene matches. Germline CDR1 and CDR2: SGHRS and YFSETQ. This CDR3 contains 14 residues.

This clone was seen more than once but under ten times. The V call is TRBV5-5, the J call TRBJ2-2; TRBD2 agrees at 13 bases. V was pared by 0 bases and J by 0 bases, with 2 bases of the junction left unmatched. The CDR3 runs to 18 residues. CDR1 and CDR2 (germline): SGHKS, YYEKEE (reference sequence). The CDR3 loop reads CASSLGLAGGPNTGELFF. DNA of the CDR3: TGTGCCAGCAGCTTGGGACTAGCGGGGGGCCCGAACACCGGGGAGCTGTTTTTT.

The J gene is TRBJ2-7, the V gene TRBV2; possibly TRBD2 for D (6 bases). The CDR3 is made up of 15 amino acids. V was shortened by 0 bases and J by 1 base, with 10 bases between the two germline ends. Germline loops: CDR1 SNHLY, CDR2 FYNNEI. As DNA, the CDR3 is TGTGCCAGCAGTGAAGCGTCGCGGGGATCCTACGAGCAGTACTTC. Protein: CASSEASRGSYEQYF. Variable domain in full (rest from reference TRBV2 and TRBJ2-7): EPEVTQTPSHQVTQMGQEVILRCVPISNHLYFYWYRQILGQKVEFLVSFYNNEISEKSEIFDDQFSVERPDGSNFTLKIRSTKLEDSAMYFCASSEASRGSYEQYFGPGTRLTVT.

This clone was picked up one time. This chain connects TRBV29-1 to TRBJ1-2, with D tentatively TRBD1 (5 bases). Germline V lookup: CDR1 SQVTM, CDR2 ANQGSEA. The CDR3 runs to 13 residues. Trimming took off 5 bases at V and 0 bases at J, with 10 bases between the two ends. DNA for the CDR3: TGCAGCGTTAACGAGGGGTCTAACTATGGCTACACCTTC. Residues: CSVNEGSNYGYTF.

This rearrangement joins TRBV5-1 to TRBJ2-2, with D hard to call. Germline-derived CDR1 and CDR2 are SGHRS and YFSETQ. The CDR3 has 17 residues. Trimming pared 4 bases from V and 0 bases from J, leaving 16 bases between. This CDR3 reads CASSPVVSRPNTGELFF. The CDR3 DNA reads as TGCGCCAGCAGCCCGGTGGTCTCCCGACCGAACACCGGGGAGCTGTTTTTT. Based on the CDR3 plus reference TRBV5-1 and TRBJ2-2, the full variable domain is KAGVTQTPRYLIKTRGQQVTLSCSPISGHRSVSWYQQTPGQGLQFLFEYFSETQRNKGNFPGRFSGRQFSNSRSEMNVSTLELGDSALYLCASSPVVSRPNTGELFFGEGSRLTVL.

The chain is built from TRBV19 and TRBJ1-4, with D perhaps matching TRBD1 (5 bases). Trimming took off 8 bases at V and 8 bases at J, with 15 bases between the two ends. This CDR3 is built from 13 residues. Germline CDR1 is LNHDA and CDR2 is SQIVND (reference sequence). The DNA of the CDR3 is TGTGCCAGTCGGGGCAGGGCGAGAGAAAAACTGTTTTTT. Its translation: CASRGRAREKLFF.

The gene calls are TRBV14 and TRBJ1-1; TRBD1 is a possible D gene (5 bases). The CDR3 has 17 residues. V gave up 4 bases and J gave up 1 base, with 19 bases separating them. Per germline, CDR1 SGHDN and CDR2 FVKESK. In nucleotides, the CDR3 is TGTGCCAGCAGCCCACTCGACGGGGGGTTCGGGAACACTGAAGCTTTCTTT. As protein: CASSPLDGGFGNTEAFF.

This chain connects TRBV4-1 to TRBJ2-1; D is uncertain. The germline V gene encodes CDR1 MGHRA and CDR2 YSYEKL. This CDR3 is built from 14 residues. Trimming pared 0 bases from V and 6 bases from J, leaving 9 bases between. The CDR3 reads CASSQERDFNEQFF. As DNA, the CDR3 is TGCGCCAGCAGCCAAGAACGAGACTTCAATGAGCAGTTCTTC.

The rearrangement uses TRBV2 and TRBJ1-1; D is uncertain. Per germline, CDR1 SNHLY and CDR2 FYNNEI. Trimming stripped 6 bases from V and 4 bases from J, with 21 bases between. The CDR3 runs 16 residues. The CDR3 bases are TGTGCCAGCAGAGGGCTATTGGGGAGTGGGAGCACTGAAGCTTTCTTT. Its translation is CASRGLLGSGSTEAFF.

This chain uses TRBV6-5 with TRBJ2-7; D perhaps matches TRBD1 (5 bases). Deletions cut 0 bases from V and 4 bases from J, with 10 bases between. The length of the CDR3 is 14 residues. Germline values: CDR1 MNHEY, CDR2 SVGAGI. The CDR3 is CASSYSNSGYEQYF. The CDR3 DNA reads TGTGCCAGCAGTTACTCGAATTCAGGGTACGAGCAGTACTTC.